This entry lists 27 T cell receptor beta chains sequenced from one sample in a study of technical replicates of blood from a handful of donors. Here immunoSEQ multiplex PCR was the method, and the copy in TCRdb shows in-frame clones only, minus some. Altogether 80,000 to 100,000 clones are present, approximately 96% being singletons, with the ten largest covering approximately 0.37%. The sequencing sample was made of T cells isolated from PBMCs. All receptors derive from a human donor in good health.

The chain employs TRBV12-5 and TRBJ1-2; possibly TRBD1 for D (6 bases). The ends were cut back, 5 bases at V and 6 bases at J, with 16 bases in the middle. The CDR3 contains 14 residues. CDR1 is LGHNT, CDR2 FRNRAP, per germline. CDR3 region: CASGPHRTGNGYTF. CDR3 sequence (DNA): TGTGCTAGTGGTCCGCACCGAACAGGGAATGGCTACACCTTC. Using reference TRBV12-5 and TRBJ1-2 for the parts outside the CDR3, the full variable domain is DARVTQTPRHKVTEMGQEVTMRCQPILGHNTVFWYRQTMMQGLELLAYFRNRAPLDDSGMPKDRFSAEMPDATLATLKIQPSEPRDSAVYFCASGPHRTGNGYTFGSGTRLTVV.

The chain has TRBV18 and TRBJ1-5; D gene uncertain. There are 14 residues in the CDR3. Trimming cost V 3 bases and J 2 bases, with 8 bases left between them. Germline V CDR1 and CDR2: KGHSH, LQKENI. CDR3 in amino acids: CASSPDYRNQPQHF. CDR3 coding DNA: TGTGCCAGCTCACCCGACTACCGCAATCAGCCCCAGCATTTT.

In DNA, the CDR3 is TGTGCCAGCAGCCGCGCACAGGTAGCCAAAAACATTCAGTACTTC. Protein product: CASSRAQVAKNIQYF. This chain uses TRBV7-2 with TRBJ2-4; D might be TRBD1 (5 bases). CDR1 is SGHTA, CDR2 FQGNSA, per germline. Trimming cost V 5 bases and J 0 bases, with 11 bases left between them. The CDR3 has 15 amino acids.

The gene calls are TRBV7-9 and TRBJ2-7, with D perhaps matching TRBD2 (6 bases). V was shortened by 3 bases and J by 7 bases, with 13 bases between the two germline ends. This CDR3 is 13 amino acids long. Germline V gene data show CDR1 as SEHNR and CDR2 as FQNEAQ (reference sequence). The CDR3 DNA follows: TGTGCCAGCAGCTTCCCGGGAGAAAGGGAGCAGTACTTC. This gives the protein CASSFPGEREQYF. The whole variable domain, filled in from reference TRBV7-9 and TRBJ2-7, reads DTGVSQNPRHKITKRGQNVTFRCDPISEHNRLYWYRQTLGQGPEFLTYFQNEAQLEKSRLLSDRFSAERPKGSFSTLEIQRTEQGDSAMYLCASSFPGEREQYFGPGTRLTVT.

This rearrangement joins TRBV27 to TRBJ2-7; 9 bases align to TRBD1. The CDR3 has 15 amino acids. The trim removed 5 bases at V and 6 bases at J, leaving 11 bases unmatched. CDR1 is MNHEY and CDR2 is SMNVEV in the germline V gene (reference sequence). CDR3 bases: TGTGCCAGCAGTACCTCCGGGACAGGGAGCCTCGAGCAGTACTTC. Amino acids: CASSTSGTGSLEQYF.

The CDR3 region has the DNA TGTGCCATTTCCCAGACCGGGACTCCACAAGAGACCCAGTACTTC. Residues: CAISQTGTPQETQYF. The chain recombines TRBV10-3 with TRBJ2-5; D might be TRBD2 (6 bases). Trimming removed 9 bases from V and 2 bases from J, with 19 bases in between. Germline-derived CDR1 and CDR2 are ENHRY and SYGVKD. This CDR3 region has 15 residues.

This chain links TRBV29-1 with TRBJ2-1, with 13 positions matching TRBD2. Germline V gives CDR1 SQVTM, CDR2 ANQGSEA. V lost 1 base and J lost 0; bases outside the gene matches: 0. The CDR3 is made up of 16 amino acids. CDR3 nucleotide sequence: TGCAGCGTTGAAGGACTAGCGGGAGGCTCCTACAATGAGCAGTTCTTC. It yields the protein CSVEGLAGGSYNEQFF.

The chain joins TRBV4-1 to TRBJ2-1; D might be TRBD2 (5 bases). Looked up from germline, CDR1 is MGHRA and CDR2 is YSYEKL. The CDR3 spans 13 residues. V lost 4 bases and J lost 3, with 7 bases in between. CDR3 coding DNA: TGCGCCAGCAGCCTCCGGGGCTACAATGAGCAGTTCTTC. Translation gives CASSLRGYNEQFF.

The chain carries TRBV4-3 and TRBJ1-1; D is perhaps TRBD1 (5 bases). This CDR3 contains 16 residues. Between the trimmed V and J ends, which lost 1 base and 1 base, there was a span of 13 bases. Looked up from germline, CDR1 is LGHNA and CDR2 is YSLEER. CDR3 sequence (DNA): TGCGCCAGCAGCCAAGCTTGGAGACAGAAGAACACTGAAGCTTTCTTT. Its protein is CASSQAWRQKNTEAFF.

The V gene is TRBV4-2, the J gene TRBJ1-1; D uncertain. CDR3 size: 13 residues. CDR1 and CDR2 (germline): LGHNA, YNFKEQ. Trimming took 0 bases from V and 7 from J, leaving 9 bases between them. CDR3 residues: CASSQELRDEAFF. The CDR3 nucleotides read TGTGCCAGCAGCCAAGAACTGAGAGATGAAGCTTTCTTT.

DNA of the CDR3: TGTGCCAGCAGCAGACAGGGGGCGGCCACCGGGGAGCTGTTTTTT. Protein product: CASSRQGAATGELFF. This chain links TRBV28 with TRBJ2-2; 10 bases fit TRBD1. This CDR3 has 15 amino acids. Trimming at V came to 6 bases and at J to 4 bases, leaving 5 bases not matched to a gene. CDR1 and CDR2 from the germline V gene are MDHEN and SYDVKM.

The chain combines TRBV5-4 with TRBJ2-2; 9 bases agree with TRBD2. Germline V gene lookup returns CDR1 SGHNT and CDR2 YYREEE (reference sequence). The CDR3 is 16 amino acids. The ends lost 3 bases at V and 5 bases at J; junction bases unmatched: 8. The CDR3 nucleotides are TGTGCCAGCAGCTCCAGTAGCGGGAGATGGACCGGGGAGCTGTTTTTT. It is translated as CASSSSSGRWTGELFF.

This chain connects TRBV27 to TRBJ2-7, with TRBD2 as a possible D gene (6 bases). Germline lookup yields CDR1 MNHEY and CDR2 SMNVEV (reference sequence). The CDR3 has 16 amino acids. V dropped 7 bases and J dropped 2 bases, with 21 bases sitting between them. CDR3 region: CASNSRGIEGTYEQYF. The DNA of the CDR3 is TGTGCCAGCAATTCTCGCGGGATTGAAGGAACCTACGAGCAGTACTTC.

This chain's CDR3 is CASRPGTGLSSRVYNEQFF. The CDR3 DNA reads as TGTGCCAGCAGGCCCGGGACAGGGTTATCATCCAGGGTATACAATGAGCAGTTCTTC. The chain is built from TRBV2 and TRBJ2-1; TRBD1 agrees at 9 bases. The V and J ends lost 6 bases and 4 bases, in that order; junction bases with no gene match: 19. This CDR3 region has 19 residues. Germline CDR1 is SNHLY and CDR2 is FYNNEI.

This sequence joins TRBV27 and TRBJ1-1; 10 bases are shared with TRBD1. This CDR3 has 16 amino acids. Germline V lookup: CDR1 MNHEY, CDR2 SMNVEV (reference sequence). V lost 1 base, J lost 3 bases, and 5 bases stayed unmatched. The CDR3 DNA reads TGTGCCAGCAGTTTATGGGGACAGGGGAGGGACACTGAAGCTTTCTTT. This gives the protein CASSLWGQGRDTEAFF.

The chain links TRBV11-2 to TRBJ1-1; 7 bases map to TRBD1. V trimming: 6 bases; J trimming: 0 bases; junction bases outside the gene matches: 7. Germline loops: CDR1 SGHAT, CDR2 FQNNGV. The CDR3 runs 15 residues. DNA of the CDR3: TGTGCCAGCAGGCAATACAGGGGCATGAACACTGAAGCTTTCTTT. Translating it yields CASRQYRGMNTEAFF.

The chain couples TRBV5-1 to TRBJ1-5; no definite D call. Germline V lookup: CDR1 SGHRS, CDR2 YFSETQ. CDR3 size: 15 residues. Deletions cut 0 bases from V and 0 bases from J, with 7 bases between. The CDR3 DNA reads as TGCGCCAGCAGCTTGGCGGGGTATAGCAATCAGCCCCAGCATTTT. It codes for CASSLAGYSNQPQHF.

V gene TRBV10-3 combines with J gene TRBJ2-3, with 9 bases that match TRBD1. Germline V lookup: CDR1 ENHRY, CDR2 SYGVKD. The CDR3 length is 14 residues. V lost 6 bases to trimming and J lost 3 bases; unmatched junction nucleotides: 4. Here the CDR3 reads CAIRGTGWTDTQYF. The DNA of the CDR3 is TGTGCCATCAGGGGGACAGGGTGGACAGATACGCAGTATTTT.

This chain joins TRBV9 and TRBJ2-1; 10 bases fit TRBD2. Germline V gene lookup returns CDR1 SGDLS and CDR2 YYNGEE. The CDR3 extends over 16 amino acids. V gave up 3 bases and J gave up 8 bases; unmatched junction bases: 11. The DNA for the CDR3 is TGTGCCAGCAGCGCGACTAGCGGGCTCGACGGGCATGAGCAGTTCTTC. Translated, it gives CASSATSGLDGHEQFF.

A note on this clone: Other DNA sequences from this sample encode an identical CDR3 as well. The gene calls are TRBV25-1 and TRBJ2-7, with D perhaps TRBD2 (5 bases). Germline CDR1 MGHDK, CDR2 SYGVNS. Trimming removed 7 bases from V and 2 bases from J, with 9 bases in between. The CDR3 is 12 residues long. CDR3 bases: TGTGCCAGCAATACGGGAACCTACGAGCAGTACTTC. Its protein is CASNTGTYEQYF.

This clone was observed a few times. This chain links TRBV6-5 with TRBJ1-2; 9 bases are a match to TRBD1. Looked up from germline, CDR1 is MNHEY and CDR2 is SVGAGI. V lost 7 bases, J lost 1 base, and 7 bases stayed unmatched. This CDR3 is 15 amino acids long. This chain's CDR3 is CASTRDRDGNYGYTF. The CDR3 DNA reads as TGTGCCAGCACCAGGGACAGGGATGGTAACTATGGCTACACCTTC.

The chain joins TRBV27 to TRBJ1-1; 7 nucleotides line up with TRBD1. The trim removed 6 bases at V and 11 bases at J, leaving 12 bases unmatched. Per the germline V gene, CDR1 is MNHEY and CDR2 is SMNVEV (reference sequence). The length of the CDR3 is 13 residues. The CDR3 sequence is CASRSLGGADAFF. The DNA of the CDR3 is TGTGCCAGCAGATCTTTAGGGGGCGCGGATGCTTTCTTT.

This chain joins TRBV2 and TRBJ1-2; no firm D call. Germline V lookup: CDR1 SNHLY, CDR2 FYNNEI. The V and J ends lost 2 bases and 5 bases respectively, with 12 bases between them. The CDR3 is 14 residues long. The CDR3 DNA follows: TGTGCCAGCAGTGAAACCGGGTCGGGATATGGCTACACCTTC. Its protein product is CASSETGSGYGYTF.

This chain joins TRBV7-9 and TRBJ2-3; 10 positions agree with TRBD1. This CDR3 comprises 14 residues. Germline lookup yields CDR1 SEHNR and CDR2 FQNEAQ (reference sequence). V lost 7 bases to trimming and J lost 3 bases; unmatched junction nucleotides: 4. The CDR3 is CASNDRGLTDTQYF. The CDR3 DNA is TGTGCCAGCAACGACAGGGGGCTGACAGATACGCAGTATTTT.

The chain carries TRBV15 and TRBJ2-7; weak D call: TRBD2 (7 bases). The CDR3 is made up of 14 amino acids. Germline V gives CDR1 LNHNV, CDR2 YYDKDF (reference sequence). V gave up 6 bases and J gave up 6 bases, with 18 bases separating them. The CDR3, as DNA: TGTGCCACCAGTTTGAGGGGGGGCGGGGTCGAGCAGTACTTC. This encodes CATSLRGGGVEQYF.

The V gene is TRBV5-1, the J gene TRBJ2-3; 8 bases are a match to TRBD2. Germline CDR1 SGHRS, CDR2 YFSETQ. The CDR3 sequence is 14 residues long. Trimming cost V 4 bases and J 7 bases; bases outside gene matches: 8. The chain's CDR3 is CASSDPGGEHTQYF. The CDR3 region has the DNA TGCGCCAGCAGCGACCCGGGGGGGGAGCATACGCAGTATTTT.

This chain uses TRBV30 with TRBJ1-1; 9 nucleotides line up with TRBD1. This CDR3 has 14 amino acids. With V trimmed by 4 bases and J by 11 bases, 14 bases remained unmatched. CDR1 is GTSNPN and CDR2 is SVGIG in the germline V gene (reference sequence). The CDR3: CAWIDTGGRIVAFF. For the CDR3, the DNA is TGTGCCTGGATTGATACAGGGGGCCGTATCGTTGCTTTCTTT. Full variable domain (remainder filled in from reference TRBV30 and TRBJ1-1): SQTIHQWPATLVQPVGSPLSLECTVEGTSNPNLYWYRQAAGRGLQLLFYSVGIGQISSEVPQNLSASRPQDRQFILSSKKLLLSDSGFYLCAWIDTGGRIVAFFGQGTRLTVV.